The rows below give T cell receptor beta chains drawn from one sample of a study of Graves' ophthalmopathy and Graves' hyperthyroidism. In TCRdb, the multiplex PCR reads were re-called with MiXCR into one record per CDR3 protein. The sample contains hundreds of thousands of distinct CDR3 sequences, 22% of which appear only once. The sample comprised peripheral blood. Every receptor here comes from a woman aged 18-29 years with stable Graves' hyperthyroidism. Some clones in this sample may be carry-over from other donors' samples. CDR3s include the opening cysteine and the closing phenylalanine or tryptophan. The D gene is left open where the match is weak. Clone size, where shown, is once, few, many, or a class for clones that have expanded.

TGTGCCAGCAGTAACCCCTCAGGGGTCCGGGGTCAGCCCCAGCATTTT,CASSNPSGVRGQPQHF,NA,TRBJ1-5,many,TRBV28
TGCGGCAGCAGCTCTTGGACAGGACCGAACACTGAAGCTTTCTTT,CGSSSWTGPNTEAFF,TRBD1,TRBJ1-1,few,TRBV5-1
TGTGCCAGCAGTAGGCGACGGAGCCAGCACACTGAAGCTTTCTTT,CASSRRRSQHTEAFF,NA,TRBJ1-1,many,TRBV28
TGTGCCAGCAGCTTAGGGCTCGGGTCAGGTTACTACGAGCAGTACTTC,CASSLGLGSGYYEQYF,NA,TRBJ2-7,few,TRBV7-2
TGTGCCAGCAACCCCCCAGGGCGCGAGACCCAGTACTTC,CASNPPGRETQYF,NA,TRBJ2-5,NA,TRBV28
TGCAGTGCTAGAGAGGACAGGTCCAACTTCTATGGCTACACCTTC,CSAREDRSNFYGYTF,TRBD1,TRBJ1-2,NA,TRBV20-1
TGTGCCAGCAGTTACCGGGGGGGCATTAGTTCACCCCTCCACTTT,CASSYRGGISSPLHF,NA,TRBJ1-6,many,TRBV6-2/TRBV6-3
TGCGCCAGCAGCCAAGCGCAGGGGCCCAATTCACCCCTCCACTTT,CASSQAQGPNSPLHF,NA,TRBJ1-6,NA,TRBV4-1
TGTGCCAGCAGTTTCTCGGAGCAAGAGACCCAGTACTTC,CASSFSEQETQYF,NA,TRBJ2-5,NA,TRBV12-3/TRBV12-4
TGCGCCAGCAGCTTAGGCTGGGCTAGCGGGGAATGGCAAGAGACCCAGTACTTC,CASSLGWASGEWQETQYF,TRBD2,TRBJ2-5,NA,TRBV11-1
TGTGCCAGCACGTGGGGGGACGGGAATTCACCCCTCCACTTT,CASTWGDGNSPLHF,NA,TRBJ1-6,few,TRBV6-1
TGTGCCAGCAGCTTAGCGCAGGGACTAGCGATTGGAGAGACCCTGTACTTC,CASSLAQGLAIGETLYF,TRBD2,TRBJ2-5,NA,TRBV7-2
TGTGCCTGGAGTGTATCTTCCGATCAGCCCCAGCATTTT,CAWSVSSDQPQHF,NA,TRBJ1-5,many,TRBV30
TGTGCCAGCAGCCGTGATTTGGTAGGGGTACCTTCCTCTGGGGCCAACGTCCTGACTTTC,CASSRDLVGVPSSGANVLTF,NA,TRBJ2-6,NA,TRBV3-1
TGTGCCAGCAGTGAACGACAGGGGATGGACGAGCAGTACTTC,CASSERQGMDEQYF,TRBD1,TRBJ2-7,NA,TRBV6-1
TGCACCCACCAGGGGGGATACTATGGCTACACCTTC,CTHQGGYYGYTF,TRBD1,TRBJ1-2,many,TRBV20-1
TGTGCCAGCAGAAGCAGGGTGTGGGAGACCCAGTACTTC,CASRSRVWETQYF,NA,TRBJ2-5,many,TRBV6-2/TRBV6-3
TGTGCCAGCTGGGGCTCACTAGGGGATGGCTACACCTTC,CASWGSLGDGYTF,NA,TRBJ1-2,NA,TRBV25-1
TGTGCCAGCAGCCTTCAAAGGGGAACAGCAAGGAACACTGAAGCTTTCTTT,CASSLQRGTARNTEAFF,NA,TRBJ1-1,few,TRBV2
TGTGCCAGCAGCGTGGGGACAGCTCTTAATTACGAGCAGTACTTC,CASSVGTALNYEQYF,TRBD1,TRBJ2-7,many,TRBV9
TGCAGTGCTAGAGCCCCAGGCAGGCAAGAGACCCAGTACTTC,CSARAPGRQETQYF,NA,TRBJ2-5,NA,TRBV20-1
TGTGCCAGCACAGAGGGGGCGCTGGATTATGGCTACACCTTC,CASTEGALDYGYTF,TRBD1,TRBJ1-2,many,TRBV5-6
TGTGCCAGCTCGAGGACAGGGGGGACGAACACTGAAGCTTTCTTT,CASSRTGGTNTEAFF,TRBD1,TRBJ1-1,many,TRBV2
TGTGCCAGCAGTGTTGTTGGGGAAGGGAACACTGAAGCTTTCTTT,CASSVVGEGNTEAFF,NA,TRBJ1-1,NA,TRBV2
TGTGCCAGCAGTTACCTGCAGGCGAACTATGGCTACACCTTC,CASSYLQANYGYTF,NA,TRBJ1-2,NA,TRBV6-2/TRBV6-3